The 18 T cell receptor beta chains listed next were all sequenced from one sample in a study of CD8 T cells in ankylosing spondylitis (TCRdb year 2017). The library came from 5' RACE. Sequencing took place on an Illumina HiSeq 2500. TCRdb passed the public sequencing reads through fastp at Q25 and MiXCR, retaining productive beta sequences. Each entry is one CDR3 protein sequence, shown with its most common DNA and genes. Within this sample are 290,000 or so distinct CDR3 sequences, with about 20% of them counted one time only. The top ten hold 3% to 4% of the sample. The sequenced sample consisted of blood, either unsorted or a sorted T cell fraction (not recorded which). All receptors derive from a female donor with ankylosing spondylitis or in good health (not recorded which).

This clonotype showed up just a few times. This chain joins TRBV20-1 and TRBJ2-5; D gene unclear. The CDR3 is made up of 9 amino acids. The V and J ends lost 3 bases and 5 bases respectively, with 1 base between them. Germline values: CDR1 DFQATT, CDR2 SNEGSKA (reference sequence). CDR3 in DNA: TGCAGTGCTAGTGAGACCCAGTACTTC. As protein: CSASETQYF.

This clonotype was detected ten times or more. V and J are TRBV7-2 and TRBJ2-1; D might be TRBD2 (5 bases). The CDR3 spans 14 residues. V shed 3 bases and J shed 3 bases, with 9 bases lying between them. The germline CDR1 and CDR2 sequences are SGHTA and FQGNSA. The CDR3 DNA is TGTGCCAGCAGCTTGGGTAGCGACTACAATGAGCAGTTCTTC. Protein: CASSLGSDYNEQFF. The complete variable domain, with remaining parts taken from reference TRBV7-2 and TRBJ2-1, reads GAGVSQSPSNKVTEKGKDVELRCDPISGHTALYWYRQSLGQGLEFLIYFQGNSAPDKSGLPSDRFSAERTGGSVSTLTIQRTQQEDSAVYLCASSLGSDYNEQFFGPGTRLTVL.

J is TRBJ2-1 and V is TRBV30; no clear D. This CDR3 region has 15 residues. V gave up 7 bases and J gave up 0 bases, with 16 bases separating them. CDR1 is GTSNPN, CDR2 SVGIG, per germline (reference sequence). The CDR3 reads CAYVHRGFSYNEQFF. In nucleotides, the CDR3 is TGTGCCTACGTCCACCGTGGGTTCTCCTACAATGAGCAGTTCTTC.

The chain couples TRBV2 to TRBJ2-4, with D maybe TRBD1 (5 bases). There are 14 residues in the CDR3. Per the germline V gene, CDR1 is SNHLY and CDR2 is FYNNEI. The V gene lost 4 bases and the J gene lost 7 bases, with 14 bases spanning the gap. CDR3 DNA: TGTGCCAGCAGTGTGGGCCACAGGTTGAACATTCAGTACTTC. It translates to CASSVGHRLNIQYF.

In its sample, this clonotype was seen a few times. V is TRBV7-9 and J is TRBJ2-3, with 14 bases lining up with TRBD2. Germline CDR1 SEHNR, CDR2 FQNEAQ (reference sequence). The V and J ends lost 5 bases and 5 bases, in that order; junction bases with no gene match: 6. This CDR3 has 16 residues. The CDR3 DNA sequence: TGTGCCAGCAGCCTCCGTGGGACTAGCGGGAGAGATACGCAGTATTTT. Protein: CASSLRGTSGRDTQYF.

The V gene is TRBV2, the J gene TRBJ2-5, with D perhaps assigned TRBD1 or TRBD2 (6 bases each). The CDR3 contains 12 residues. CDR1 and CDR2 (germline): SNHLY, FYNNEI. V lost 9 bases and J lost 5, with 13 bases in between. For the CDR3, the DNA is TGTGCCAGTGCCCGAGGGGGGGAGACCCAGTACTTC. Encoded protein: CASARGGETQYF. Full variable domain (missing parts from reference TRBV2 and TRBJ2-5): EPEVTQTPSHQVTQMGQEVILRCVPISNHLYFYWYRQILGQKVEFLVSFYNNEISEKSEIFDDQFSVERPDGSNFTLKIRSTKLEDSAMYFCASARGGETQYFGPGTRLLVL.

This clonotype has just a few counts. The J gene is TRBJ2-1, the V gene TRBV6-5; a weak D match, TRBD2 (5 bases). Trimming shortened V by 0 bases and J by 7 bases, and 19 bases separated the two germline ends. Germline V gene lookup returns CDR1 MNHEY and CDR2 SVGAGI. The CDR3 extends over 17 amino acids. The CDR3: CASSYSNQVGDLNEQFF. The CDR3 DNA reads TGTGCCAGCAGTTACTCGAATCAGGTCGGGGATTTGAATGAGCAGTTCTTC.

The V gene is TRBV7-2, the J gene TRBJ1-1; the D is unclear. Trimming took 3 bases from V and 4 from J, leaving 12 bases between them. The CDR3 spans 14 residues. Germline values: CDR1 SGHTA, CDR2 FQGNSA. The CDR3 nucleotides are TGTGCCAGCAGCTTTGGTGGCCGACTCACTGAAGCTTTCTTT. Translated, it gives CASSFGGRLTEAFF.

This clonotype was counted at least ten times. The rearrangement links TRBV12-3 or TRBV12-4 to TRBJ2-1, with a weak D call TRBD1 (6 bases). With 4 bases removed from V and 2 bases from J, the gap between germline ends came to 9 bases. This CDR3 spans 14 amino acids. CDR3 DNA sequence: TGTGCCAGCAGTTCAGGGGTCACCTACAATGAGCAGTTCTTC. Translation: CASSSGVTYNEQFF.

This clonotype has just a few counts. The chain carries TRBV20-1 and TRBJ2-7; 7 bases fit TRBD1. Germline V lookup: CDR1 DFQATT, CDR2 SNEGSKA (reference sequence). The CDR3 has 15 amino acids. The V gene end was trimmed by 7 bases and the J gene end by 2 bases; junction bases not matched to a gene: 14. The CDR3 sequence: CSDSGLYRGAYEQYF. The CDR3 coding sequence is TGCAGTGACTCCGGACTTTACAGGGGAGCCTACGAGCAGTACTTC.

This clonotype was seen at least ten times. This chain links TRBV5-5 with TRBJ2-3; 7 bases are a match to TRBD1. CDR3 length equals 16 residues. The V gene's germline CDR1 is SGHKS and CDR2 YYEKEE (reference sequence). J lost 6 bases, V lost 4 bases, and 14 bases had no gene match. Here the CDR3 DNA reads TGTGCCAGCAGCCCCCCGACAGGGAGTAGGGAGGATACGCAGTATTTT. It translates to CASSPPTGSREDTQYF.

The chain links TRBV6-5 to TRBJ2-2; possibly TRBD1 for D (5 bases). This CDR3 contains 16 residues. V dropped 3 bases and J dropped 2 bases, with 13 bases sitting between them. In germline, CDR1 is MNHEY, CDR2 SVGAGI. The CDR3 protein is CASSYNPGINTGELFF. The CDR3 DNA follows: TGTGCCAGCAGTTATAATCCAGGGATCAACACCGGGGAGCTGTTTTTT.

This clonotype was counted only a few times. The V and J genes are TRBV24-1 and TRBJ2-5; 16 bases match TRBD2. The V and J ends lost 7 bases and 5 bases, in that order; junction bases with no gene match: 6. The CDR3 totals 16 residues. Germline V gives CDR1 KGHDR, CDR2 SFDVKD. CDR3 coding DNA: TGTGCCACCAGCGGGACTAGCGGGAGGGCCGGGGAGACCCAGTACTTC. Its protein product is CATSGTSGRAGETQYF.

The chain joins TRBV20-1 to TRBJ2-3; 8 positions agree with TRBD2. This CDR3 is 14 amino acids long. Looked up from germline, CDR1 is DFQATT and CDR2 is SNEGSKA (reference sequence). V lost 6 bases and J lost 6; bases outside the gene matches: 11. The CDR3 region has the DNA TGCAGTGCGACCCGGGGGGGAGTGGGGGATACGCAGTATTTT. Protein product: CSATRGGVGDTQYF.

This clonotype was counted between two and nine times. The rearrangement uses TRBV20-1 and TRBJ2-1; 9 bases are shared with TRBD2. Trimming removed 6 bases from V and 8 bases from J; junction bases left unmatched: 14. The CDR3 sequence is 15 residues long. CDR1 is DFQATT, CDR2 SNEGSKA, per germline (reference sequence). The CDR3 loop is CSARDTGTSIYEQFF. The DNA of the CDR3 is TGCAGTGCCCGTGACACCGGGACTAGCATATATGAGCAGTTCTTC.

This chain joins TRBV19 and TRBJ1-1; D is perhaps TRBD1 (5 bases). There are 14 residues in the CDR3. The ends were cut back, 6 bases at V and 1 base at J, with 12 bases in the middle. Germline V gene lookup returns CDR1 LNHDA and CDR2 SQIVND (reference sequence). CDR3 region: CASRWGVRNTEAFF. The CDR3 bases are TGTGCCAGTAGATGGGGGGTAAGGAACACTGAAGCTTTCTTT.

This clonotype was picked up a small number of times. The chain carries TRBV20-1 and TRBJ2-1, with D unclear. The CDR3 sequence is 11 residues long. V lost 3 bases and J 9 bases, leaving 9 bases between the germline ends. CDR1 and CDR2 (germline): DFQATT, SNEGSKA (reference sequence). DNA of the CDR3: TGCAGTGCTAGCTTGGTTTTTGAGCAGTTCTTC. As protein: CSASLVFEQFF.

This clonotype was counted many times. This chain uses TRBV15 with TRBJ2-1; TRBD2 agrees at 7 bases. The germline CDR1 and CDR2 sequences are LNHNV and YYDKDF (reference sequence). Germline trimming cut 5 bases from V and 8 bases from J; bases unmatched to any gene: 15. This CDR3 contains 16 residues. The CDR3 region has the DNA TGTGCCACCAGCCGACTTTTAGGGAGGGCCGAATATGAGCAGTTCTTC. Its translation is CATSRLLGRAEYEQFF.